What follows are 25 T cell receptor beta chains derived from one specimen sequenced in a study of Ad26.COV2.S vaccination and SARS-CoV-2 variants. Specified treatment: roughly 18 received Ad26.COV2.S at low or high dose, single or two shots; roughly 5 received placebo; per-sample allocation not given. The investigators took samples on day 63 after the first vaccine or placebo injection. The assay was immunoSEQ multiplex PCR, and TCRdb's table has in-frame clones only and misses some. The table lists over 450,000 clones, about 88% of them singletons. The sequences come from peripheral blood, collected in a trial of Ad26.COV2.S vaccine versus placebo. These receptors were obtained from a person aged 18-60 years who received the Ad26.COV2.S COVID-19 vaccine or a placebo.

This chain connects TRBV9 to TRBJ1-3; the D gene is possibly TRBD1 (6 bases). Deletions cut 4 bases from V and 4 bases from J, with 12 bases between. CDR3 length: 14 amino acids. The V gene's germline CDR1 is SGDLS and CDR2 YYNGEE. This CDR3 reads CASSPPGAGNTIYF. CDR3 DNA: TGTGCCAGCAGCCCCCCGGGGGCGGGAAACACCATATATTTT.

This chain links TRBV18 with TRBJ1-1; D remains ambiguous. The germline gives CDR1 KGHSH, CDR2 LQKENI. This CDR3 has 15 residues. Deletions cut 1 base from V and 6 bases from J, with 15 bases between. This chain's CDR3 is CASSPLNGGLAEAFF. CDR3 coding DNA: TGTGCCAGCTCACCACTAAATGGAGGTTTGGCTGAAGCTTTCTTT.

The chain joins TRBV4-1 to TRBJ2-3, with D possibly TRBD1 on 6 matching bases. With 4 bases removed from V and 1 base from J, the gap between germline ends came to 18 bases. Germline V gene lookup returns CDR1 MGHRA and CDR2 YSYEKL. The CDR3 contains 17 residues. CDR3: CASSLMIGQLGTDTQYF. In DNA, the CDR3 is TGCGCCAGCAGCCTGATGATTGGACAGCTTGGCACAGATACGCAGTATTTT.

V is TRBV7-9 and J is TRBJ2-1, with 9 bases matching TRBD1. The CDR3 has 17 residues. Germline assignment: CDR1 SEHNR and CDR2 FQNEAQ (reference sequence). V shed 1 base and J 1 base; nucleotides not matched to a gene: 5. The CDR3 DNA reads TGTGCCAGCAGCTTAGATCCGGACAGGGGATCCTACAATGAGCAGTTCTTC. This codes for CASSLDPDRGSYNEQFF.

The CDR3 is CASRPSTGRGYTF. In DNA, the CDR3 is TGTGCCAGCAGACCCTCGACCGGTCGAGGCTACACCTTC. The chain carries TRBV12-3 or TRBV12-4 and TRBJ1-2; D unclear. The CDR3 consists of 13 residues. Trimming cost V 6 bases and J 8 bases, with 16 bases left between them.

V gene TRBV6-4 combines with J gene TRBJ2-7; D could derive from TRBD1 or TRBD2 (6 bases each). Germline values: CDR1 MRHNA, CDR2 SNTAGT. The CDR3 contains 12 residues. Trimming left V 6 bases short and J 5 bases short, with 11 bases between. As DNA, the CDR3 is TGTGCCAGCAGATGGGGGGCTAACGAGCAGTACTTC. Its protein product is CASRWGANEQYF.

This sequence joins TRBV28 and TRBJ1-6, with D perhaps TRBD1 (5 bases). Germline CDR1 is MDHEN and CDR2 is SYDVKM. The V end was cut by 3 bases, the J end by 9 bases, with 18 bases between. This CDR3 is built from 16 residues. The CDR3 sequence: CASSFKLAGFGSPLHF. CDR3 sequence (DNA): TGTGCCAGCAGTTTCAAGCTAGCAGGGTTTGGTTCACCCCTCCACTTT.

This clone came up once. V gene TRBV20-1 combines with J gene TRBJ1-2; D gene uncertain. The CDR3 loop spans 11 amino acids. Germline assignment: CDR1 DFQATT and CDR2 SNEGSKA (reference sequence). Trimming cost V 7 bases and J 1 base, with 7 bases left between them. The CDR3 loop is CSVELNYGYTF. The CDR3 coding sequence is TGCAGTGTTGAGCTTAACTATGGCTACACCTTC.

This clone came up once. The chain recombines TRBV6-6 with TRBJ1-6, with TRBD1 identical over 9 bases. The CDR3 contains 16 residues. Germline CDR1 and CDR2: MNHNY and SVGAGI (reference sequence). V was pared by 6 bases and J by 0 bases, with 3 bases of the junction left unmatched. As DNA, the CDR3 is TGTGCCAGCAGAGGACAGGGGCTCTCCTATAATTCACCCCTCCACTTT. Translated, it gives CASRGQGLSYNSPLHF.

J is TRBJ2-7 and V is TRBV18; 9 bases are a match to TRBD1. Germline V gene data show CDR1 as KGHSH and CDR2 as LQKENI. The CDR3 is 18 amino acids. Trimming cost V 0 bases and J 7 bases; bases outside gene matches: 16. CDR3: CASSPPLDGTGSLGEQYF. CDR3 DNA sequence: TGTGCCAGCTCACCACCCTTAGATGGGACAGGGTCCCTTGGTGAGCAGTACTTC.

The chain links TRBV7-8 to TRBJ2-1, with 7 positions matching TRBD2. This CDR3 is 17 amino acids long. Germline values: CDR1 SGHVS, CDR2 FQNEAQ. Trimming removed 1 base from V and 4 bases from J; junction bases left unmatched: 10. CDR3 amino acids: CASSLGGGTLTYNEQFF. CDR3 bases: TGTGCCAGCAGCTTAGGGGGGGGGACCTTAACATACAATGAGCAGTTCTTC. Full variable domain (rest looked up from reference TRBV7-8 and TRBJ2-1): GAGVSQSPRYKVAKRGQDVALRCDPISGHVSLFWYQQALGQGPEFLTYFQNEAQLDKSGLPSDRFFAERPEGSVSTLKIQRTQQEDSAVYLCASSLGGGTLTYNEQFFGPGTRLTVL.

The chain links TRBV7-3 to TRBJ1-1; D is undetermined. Trimming stripped 5 bases from V and 1 base from J, with 11 bases between. This CDR3 region has 14 residues. CDR1 and CDR2 from the germline V gene are SGHTA and FQGTGA. This CDR3 is CASSLHGENTEAFF. The CDR3 coding sequence is TGTGCCAGCAGCCTCCACGGTGAGAACACTGAAGCTTTCTTT.

The V gene is TRBV28, the J gene TRBJ2-7; 7 positions match TRBD1. Germline lookup yields CDR1 MDHEN and CDR2 SYDVKM. CDR3 length equals 15 residues. V trimming: 5 bases; J trimming: 0 bases; junction bases outside the gene matches: 7. CDR3: CASSTTGKSSYEQYF. CDR3 DNA sequence: TGTGCCAGCAGTACGACAGGGAAGAGCTCCTACGAGCAGTACTTC.

The chain employs TRBV11-3 and TRBJ2-7; tentatively, D is TRBD1 (6 bases). This CDR3 comprises 16 residues. Germline V gene data show CDR1 as SGHNT and CDR2 as YENEEA. V lost 1 base to trimming and J lost 3 bases, with 16 bases between them. Written as DNA, the CDR3 is TGTGCCAGCAGCTTAGGGGGGTTGGCAGGGGACTACGAGCAGTACTTC. Its translation: CASSLGGLAGDYEQYF.

The V gene is TRBV10-3, the J gene TRBJ1-2; D unresolved. Germline assignment: CDR1 ENHRY and CDR2 SYGVKD. Trimming cost V 2 bases and J 0 bases, with 13 bases left between them. The CDR3 length is 16 residues. The CDR3 is CAISEGEGKANYGYTF. In DNA, the CDR3 is TGTGCCATCAGTGAGGGCGAAGGGAAAGCTAACTATGGCTACACCTTC.

This rearrangement joins TRBV6-5 to TRBJ2-4; D possibly matches TRBD1 or TRBD2 (6 bases each). The CDR3 has 15 residues. The ends were cut back, 10 bases at V and 3 bases at J, with 19 bases in the middle. Germline CDR1 MNHEY, CDR2 SVGAGI. CDR3 nucleotides: TGTGCCACGACTGACCCCGAGGGGGGCAAAAACATTCAGTACTTC. Encoded protein: CATTDPEGGKNIQYF.

The chain employs TRBV19 and TRBJ1-5; D remains ambiguous. The CDR3 spans 13 residues. Trimming pared 7 bases from V and 7 bases from J, leaving 14 bases between. Germline V gene data show CDR1 as LNHDA and CDR2 as SQIVND (reference sequence). The CDR3 spells CASTLGWRQPQHF. Written as DNA, the CDR3 is TGTGCCAGTACCTTAGGGTGGCGGCAGCCCCAGCATTTT.

The CDR3: CASSQVSAGSRSTDTQYF. The CDR3 DNA reads as TGTGCCAGCAGCCAAGTTTCAGCGGGGTCCCGCAGCACAGATACGCAGTATTTT. The V gene is TRBV3-1 (or the pseudogene TRBV3-2), the J gene TRBJ2-3, with TRBD2 matching over 7 bases. From germline, CDR1 is LGHDT and CDR2 YNNKEL (reference sequence). The CDR3 is 18 residues long. The ends lost 1 base at V and 0 bases at J; junction bases unmatched: 10.

The CDR3 sequence is CASSPPGPTYNSPLHF. CDR3 nucleotide sequence: TGTGCCAGCAGCCCGCCCGGGCCTACTTATAATTCACCCCTCCACTTT. The J gene is TRBJ1-6, the V gene TRBV7-9; D is unclear. Germline V gene lookup returns CDR1 SEHNR and CDR2 FQNEAQ (reference sequence). V lost 5 bases, J lost 4 bases, and 15 bases lay in between. The CDR3 is 16 amino acids.

The chain links TRBV25-1 to TRBJ2-3, with 8 bases aligning to TRBD2. V lost 3 bases and J lost 1; bases outside the gene matches: 3. Germline CDR1 is MGHDK and CDR2 is SYGVNS. This CDR3 is 15 amino acids long. CDR3 nucleotides: TGTGCCAGCAGTGATCCCGGGAGGGGCACAGATACGCAGTATTTT. As protein: CASSDPGRGTDTQYF.

The chain is built from TRBV9 and TRBJ1-4, with 9 bases matching TRBD1. The germline CDR1 and CDR2 sequences are SGDLS and YYNGEE. The trim removed 4 bases at V and 7 bases at J, leaving 5 bases unmatched. The CDR3 loop spans 14 amino acids. CDR3 region: CASSRDRVGEKLFF. DNA of the CDR3: TGTGCCAGCAGCCGGGACAGGGTTGGTGAAAAACTGTTTTTT.

The rearrangement joins TRBV3-1 (or the pseudogene TRBV3-2) to TRBJ1-2; D is unclear. CDR1 is LGHDT, CDR2 YNNKEL, per germline (reference sequence). Trimming cost V 0 bases and J 6 bases, with 11 bases left between them. The CDR3 sequence is 14 residues long. The CDR3 DNA reads TGTGCCAGCAGCCAAGACAGTTACATCGATGGCTACACCTTC. Translating gives CASSQDSYIDGYTF.

This clone came up once. The rearrangement links TRBV9 to TRBJ2-1, with 7 bases fitting TRBD1. The germline CDR1 and CDR2 sequences are SGDLS and YYNGEE. After removal of 1 base from V and 8 bases from J, the junction contained 18 bases not matched to a gene. The CDR3 loop spans 18 amino acids. DNA for the CDR3: TGTGCCAGCAGCGTACCGTCAGGGACAGCCAAGGTAAAGGATGAGCAGTTCTTC. Translating gives CASSVPSGTAKVKDEQFF.

The chain links TRBV27 to TRBJ1-1, with a tentative D call TRBD1 (6 bases). The CDR3 runs 17 residues. V was cut by 4 bases and J by 1 base, with 19 bases left in between. The V gene's germline CDR1 is MNHEY and CDR2 SMNVEV (reference sequence). CDR3 protein: CASSSTLTQDRNTEAFF. As DNA, the CDR3 is TGTGCCAGCAGTTCCACCCTTACCCAGGACAGGAACACTGAAGCTTTCTTT.

The chain couples TRBV30 to TRBJ1-5, with a possible D match to TRBD1 (6 bases). Trimming left V 1 base short and J 11 bases short, with 18 bases between. The germline gives CDR1 GTSNPN, CDR2 SVGIG (reference sequence). This CDR3 is built from 14 residues. CDR3 loop: CAWSEQTGPGAQHF. As DNA, the CDR3 is TGTGCCTGGAGTGAACAAACAGGGCCGGGGGCCCAGCATTTT.